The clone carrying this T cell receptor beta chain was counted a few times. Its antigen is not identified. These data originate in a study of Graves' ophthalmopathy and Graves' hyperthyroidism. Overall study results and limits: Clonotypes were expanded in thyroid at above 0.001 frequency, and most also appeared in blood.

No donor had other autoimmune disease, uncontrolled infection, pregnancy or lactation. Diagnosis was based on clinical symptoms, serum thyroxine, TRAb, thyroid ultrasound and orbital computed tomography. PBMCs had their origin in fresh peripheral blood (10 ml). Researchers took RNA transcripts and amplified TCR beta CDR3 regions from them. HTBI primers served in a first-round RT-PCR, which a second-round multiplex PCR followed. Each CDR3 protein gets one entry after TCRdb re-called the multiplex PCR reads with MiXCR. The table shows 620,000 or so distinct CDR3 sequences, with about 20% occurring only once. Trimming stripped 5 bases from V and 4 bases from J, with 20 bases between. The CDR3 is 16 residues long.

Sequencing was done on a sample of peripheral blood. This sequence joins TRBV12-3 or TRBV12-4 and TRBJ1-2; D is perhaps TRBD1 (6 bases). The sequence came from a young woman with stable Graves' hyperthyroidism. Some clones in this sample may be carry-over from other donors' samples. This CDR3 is CASSTKQGFGFYGYTF. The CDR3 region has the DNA TGTGCCAGCAGTACAAAACAGGGTTTTGGGTTCTATGGCTACACCTTC.